The 2 T cell receptor beta chains in this list originate from one sample, sequenced in a study of shared clonotypes between healthy human individuals. Assay used: immunoSEQ multiplex PCR; TCRdb lists only in-frame clones, some missing. The top ten clones hold roughly 0.13% of a sample with just over 2,000,000 clones, 85% to 95% of them seen once. The sample comprised naive CD4+ T cells sorted from blood. Subset specified: CD45RA+ positively selected. The receptors derive from a man aged 18 to 35 in good health.

Worth noting for this clone: Other DNA sequences of this sample code for an identical CDR3. The J gene is TRBJ1-4, the V gene TRBV28, with D tentatively TRBD1 (5 bases). The CDR3 sequence is 13 residues long. From germline, CDR1 is MDHEN and CDR2 SYDVKM. Trimming cost V 3 bases and J 8 bases, with 10 bases left between them. In DNA form, the CDR3 reads TGTGCCAGCAGTTTGGGGGGTGGAGAAAAACTGTTTTTT. As protein: CASSLGGGEKLFF.

This chain uses TRBV18 with TRBJ1-1; D is perhaps TRBD1 (6 bases). The CDR3 is 16 amino acids. CDR1 is KGHSH and CDR2 is LQKENI in the germline V gene. V shed 6 bases and J shed 5 bases, with 22 bases lying between them. The CDR3 DNA sequence: TGTGCCAGCTCTCCCGCAGCACAGGGCATTTTTACTGAAGCTTTCTTT. Protein: CASSPAAQGIFTEAFF.